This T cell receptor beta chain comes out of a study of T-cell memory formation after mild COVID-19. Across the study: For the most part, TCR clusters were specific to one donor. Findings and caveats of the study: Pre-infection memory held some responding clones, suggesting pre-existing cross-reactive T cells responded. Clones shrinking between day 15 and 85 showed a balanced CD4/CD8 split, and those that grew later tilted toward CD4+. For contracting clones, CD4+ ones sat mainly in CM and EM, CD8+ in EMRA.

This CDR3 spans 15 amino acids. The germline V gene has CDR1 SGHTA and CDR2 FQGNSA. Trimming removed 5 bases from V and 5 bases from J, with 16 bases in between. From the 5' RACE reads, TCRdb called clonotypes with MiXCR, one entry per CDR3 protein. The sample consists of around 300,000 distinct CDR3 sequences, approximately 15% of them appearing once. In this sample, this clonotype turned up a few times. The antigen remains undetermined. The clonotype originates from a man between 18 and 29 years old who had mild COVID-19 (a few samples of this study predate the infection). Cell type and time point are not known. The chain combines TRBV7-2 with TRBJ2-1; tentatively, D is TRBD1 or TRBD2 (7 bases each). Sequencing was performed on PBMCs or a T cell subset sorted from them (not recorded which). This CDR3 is CASSPGGGLDNEQFF. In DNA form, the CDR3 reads TGTGCCAGCAGCCCAGGGGGGGGGCTAGACAATGAGCAGTTCTTC.